This TCR beta chain was obtained from a study of T cell repertoires in cytomegalovirus infection. Across the study: Researchers turned to recently identified HLA-C-restricted CMV epitopes as well as well-studied HLA-B-restricted ones. Shared public TCR beta signatures pointed to both CMV infection and a matching HLA type. Study results and caveats: The response measured ex vivo was dominated by TCR beta clonotypes (HLA-C-restricted and CMV-specific). Summed public TCR beta family frequency identified CMV carriers bearing the relevant HLA.

The CDR3 spans 10 residues. V gave up 10 bases and J gave up 8 bases, with 11 bases separating them. Germline V gene data show CDR1 as SNHLY and CDR2 as FYNNEI. This clonotype was detected only a few times. Its antigen is unknown. TCRdb used MiXCR to reprocess the reads, holding one entry per CDR3 protein. Here the sample spans approximately 71,000 distinct CDR3 sequences, 20% to 25% being singletons. The chain employs TRBV2 and TRBJ1-1; TRBD1 is a possible D gene (5 bases). The starting material was CD8+ T cells from cultured PBMCs, obtained from culture after CMV antigen stimulation. The receptor was derived from a human donor in good health (CMV status not recorded). Some clones in this sample may be carry-over from other donors' samples. Here the CDR3 DNA reads TGTGCCATCATACGGGGGGAAGCTTTCTTT. Encoded protein: CAIIRGEAFF.